This T cell receptor beta chain was captured by sequencing in a study of blood T cell repertoires in COVID-19. Here immunoSEQ multiplex PCR was the method, and the copy in TCRdb shows in-frame clones only, minus some. The top ten clones hold roughly 0.99% of a sample with about 370,000 clones, around 91% of them seen once. What was sequenced was PBMCs or T cells enriched from blood (not recorded which). The clonotype comes from a man younger than 30 who had recovered from COVID-19.

The CDR3 reads CASNGQGSLYGYTF. CDR3 nucleotide sequence: TGTGCCAGCAACGGACAGGGGTCCCTCTATGGCTACACCTTC. The J gene is TRBJ1-2, the V gene TRBV2, with 9 bases lining up with TRBD1. The CDR3 consists of 14 residues. The germline V gene encodes CDR1 SNHLY and CDR2 FYNNEI. V dropped 7 bases and J dropped 4; count of bases not matched to a gene: 7. The full variable domain, its missing parts supplied by reference TRBV2 and TRBJ1-2, is EPEVTQTPSHQVTQMGQEVILRCVPISNHLYFYWYRQILGQKVEFLVSFYNNEISEKSEIFDDQFSVERPDGSNFTLKIRSTKLEDSAMYFCASNGQGSLYGYTFGSGTRLTVV.